This TCR beta chain was retrieved from a study of shared clonotypes between healthy human individuals. Study in general: Each donor contributed plates that comprised three CD4 naive, three CD4 memory, two CD8 naive and one CD8 memory. Regarding the study as a whole: Naive subsets generally had larger estimated richness than memory subsets. Shared across a few donors were 4% to 5% of the naive CD4 clonotypes.

Over several immunoSEQ plates, each subset's genomic DNA was distributed in even portions. Method: immunoSEQ multiplex PCR; TCRdb's copy keeps in-frame clones and lacks some. The sample includes 1 million to 1.3 million clones, around 78% of them seen just once. Turning to this clone: What it binds is unknown.

This CDR3 region has 15 residues. Germline lookup yields CDR1 MGHRA and CDR2 YSYEKL. V gave up 4 bases and J gave up 3 bases; unmatched junction bases: 5. The TCR was taken from a man aged 18 to 29 in good health. Some clones in this sample may be carry-over from other donors' samples. Sequences were obtained from memory CD4+ T cells from PBMCs. The subset here: CD45RA-negative fraction. V usage is TRBV4-1 and J usage is TRBJ2-7, with 11 bases matching TRBD1. CDR3 in DNA: TGCGCCAGCAGCCTGGGGACAGGGGGTCACTACGAGCAGTACTTC. Translated, it gives CASSLGTGGHYEQYF.